The present TCR beta chain was sequenced within a study of blood T cell repertoires in COVID-19. Study-wide context: Donors in the United States, Italy and Spain gave samples during acute or convalescent COVID-19.

Under the authors' procedure: From reference gene primer amplification, estimates of nucleated cell counts were derived. Profiled with immunoSEQ multiplex PCR; TCRdb holds only in-frame clones, not every one. Clone size and V and J calls were adopted from that table, with D and trimming inferred from the DNA. Of around 50,000 clones listed, roughly 82% were seen once; the top ten hold approximately 7%. V lost 6 bases to trimming and J lost 7 bases; unmatched junction nucleotides: 6. CDR3 size: 15 residues. From germline, CDR1 is LNHDA and CDR2 SQIVND (reference sequence). This clonotype was sampled from a man in his forties with acute or convalescent COVID-19. V gene TRBV19 combines with J gene TRBJ2-1; 13 nucleotides line up with TRBD2. Material for sequencing was peripheral blood. As DNA, the CDR3 is TGTGCCAGTAGCCCTACTAGCGGGGGGGCAAATGAGCAGTTCTTC. Protein: CASSPTSGGANEQFF.